This paragraph covers one T cell receptor (beta chain) sequence. The antigen is unknown. Per germline, CDR1 LNHDA and CDR2 SQIVND (reference sequence). The V segment lost 5 bases and the J segment 4 bases; nucleotides outside the gene matches: 7. This CDR3 contains 15 residues. Clones were read by immunoSEQ multiplex PCR, and TCRdb kept only the in-frame ones, dropping some. The repertoire holds just under 95,000 clones, with over 75% as singletons. This sample was taken from a study of T cell responses to AZD1222 COVID-19 vaccine. Study findings and constraints: Clonal diversity may have been underestimated, and the donors were mostly white British, with more females than males. At baseline, seropositivity was found in only a handful of AZD1222 recipients.

The chain links TRBV19 to TRBJ1-2; 10 bases are shared with TRBD1. This specimen consisted of peripheral blood, obtained on day 0 of AZD1222 vaccination. The receptor was isolated from an adult in good health. CDR3 loop: CASSADRGSFYGYTF. CDR3 sequence (DNA): TGTGCCAGTAGTGCGGACAGGGGGTCGTTCTATGGCTACACCTTC.